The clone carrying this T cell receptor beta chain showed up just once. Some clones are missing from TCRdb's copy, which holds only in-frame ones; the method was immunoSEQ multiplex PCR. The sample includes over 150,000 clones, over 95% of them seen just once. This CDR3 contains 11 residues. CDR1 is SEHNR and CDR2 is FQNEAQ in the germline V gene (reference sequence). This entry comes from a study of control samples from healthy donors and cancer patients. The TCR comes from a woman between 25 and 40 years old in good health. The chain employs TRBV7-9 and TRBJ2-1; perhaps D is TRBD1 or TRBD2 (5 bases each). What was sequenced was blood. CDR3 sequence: CGSGPYNEQFF. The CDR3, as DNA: TGTGGATCGGGGCCCTACAATGAGCAGTTCTTC. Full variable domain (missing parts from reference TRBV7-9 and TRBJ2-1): DTGVSQNPRHKITKRGQNVTFRCDPISEHNRLYWYRQTLGQGPEFLTYFQNEAQLEKSRLLSDRFSAERPKGSFSTLEIQRTEQGDSAMYLCGSGPYNEQFFGPGTRLTVL.